A selection of T cell receptor beta chains follows, all from one sample in a study of blood T cells in healthy people across ages. TCRdb used MiXCR to reprocess the 5' RACE reads, holding one entry per CDR3 protein. The data show about 640,000 distinct CDR3 sequences, with roughly 58% seen just once and over 35% held by the top ten. What was sequenced was blood. All receptors come from a man aged 60 to 75 in good health. CDR3s include the opening cysteine and the closing phenylalanine or tryptophan. Each record gives: J gene, V gene, CDR3 protein.

J gene: TRBJ2-3
V gene: TRBV9
CDR3 protein: CASSVDRALGLGSTDTQYF

J gene: TRBJ1-4
V gene: TRBV20-1
CDR3 protein: CSAWGQANERLFF

J gene: TRBJ1-6
V gene: TRBV4-2
CDR3 protein: CASSQDKETLHF

J gene: TRBJ1-6
V gene: TRBV20-1
CDR3 protein: CSARGGRASSPLHF

J gene: TRBJ2-1
V gene: TRBV7-9
CDR3 protein: CAGGTGLGEQFF

J gene: TRBJ1-2
V gene: TRBV12-3/TRBV12-4
CDR3 protein: CASSFRDRGRGGYTF

J gene: TRBJ1-2
V gene: TRBV10-3
CDR3 protein: CAISDQTGIHGYTF

J gene: TRBJ2-3
V gene: TRBV20-1
CDR3 protein: CSASPTNPSTDTQYF

J gene: TRBJ2-7
V gene: TRBV10-1
CDR3 protein: CASSDPAGQGIEQYF

J gene: TRBJ2-4
V gene: TRBV29-1
CDR3 protein: CSVGGLAKNIQYF

J gene: TRBJ2-3
V gene: TRBV2
CDR3 protein: CASKGKHVDTQYF

J gene: TRBJ2-5
V gene: TRBV5-1
CDR3 protein: CASSLGASDQETQYF

J gene: TRBJ2-7
V gene: TRBV7-8
CDR3 protein: CASSRQRGQGSYEQYF

J gene: TRBJ1-1
V gene: TRBV3-1
CDR3 protein: CASSLGGAGTEAFF

J gene: TRBJ2-3
V gene: TRBV12-3/TRBV12-4
CDR3 protein: CASSLDSGSLDTQYF

J gene: TRBJ1-1
V gene: TRBV6-2/TRBV6-3
CDR3 protein: CASSYSNTEAFF

J gene: TRBJ2-7
V gene: TRBV25-1
CDR3 protein: CASSEGGGRGYEQYF

J gene: TRBJ2-3
V gene: TRBV20-1
CDR3 protein: CSARDLGTSGARTDAQYF

J gene: TRBJ2-7
V gene: TRBV29-1
CDR3 protein: CSVRGGGETYEQYF

J gene: -
V gene: TRBV5-1
CDR3 protein: CASSLEGQFYEQYF

J gene: TRBJ1-2
V gene: TRBV28
CDR3 protein: CASSSTLYGYTF

J gene: TRBJ2-1
V gene: TRBV12-3/TRBV12-4
CDR3 protein: CASVWASSNEQFF